A single sample is the source of the 13 T cell receptor beta chains below, sequenced in a study of patients and donors after allogeneic stem cell transplantation. TCRdb used MiXCR to reprocess the RT-PCR reads, holding one entry per CDR3 protein. The data contain about 160,000 distinct CDR3 sequences, 37% of them singletons. Sequencing was done on a sample of blood, either unsorted or a sorted T cell fraction (not recorded which). These receptors were taken from a human donor who was either an allogeneic HSCT recipient or a stem cell or donor lymphocyte infusion donor (not recorded which). It is not recorded whose cells these are; they may come from a transplant donor.

This clonotype has just a few counts. The chain employs TRBV20-1 and TRBJ1-1; a possible D gene is TRBD1 (5 bases). The CDR3 covers 15 residues. With 3 bases removed from V and 6 bases from J, the gap between germline ends came to 20 bases. The germline CDR1 and CDR2 sequences are DFQATT and SNEGSKA (reference sequence). In DNA, the CDR3 is TGCAGTGCTAGGCACCCCGGGACTTATTCGGCTGAAGCTTTCTTT. This gives the protein CSARHPGTYSAEAFF.

This chain uses TRBV5-1 with TRBJ1-2, with D maybe TRBD1 (6 bases). The CDR3 sequence is 14 residues long. V lost 2 bases, J lost 7 bases, and 15 bases lay in between. From germline, CDR1 is SGHRS and CDR2 YFSETQ. CDR3 bases: TGCGCCAGCAGCTTCTTAAACAGGGTTGGTGGCTACACCTTC. Amino acids: CASSFLNRVGGYTF.

The chain uses TRBV29-1 and TRBJ2-7, with no clear D. CDR1 SQVTM and CDR2 ANQGSEA come from the germline V gene. The CDR3 spans 13 residues. V lost 4 bases to trimming and J lost 3 bases, with 13 bases between them. The chain's CDR3 is CSVGQRNLYEQYF. CDR3 sequence (DNA): TGCAGCGTTGGCCAGCGAAACCTCTACGAGCAGTACTTC.

This clonotype came up once. This chain connects TRBV6-5 to TRBJ2-3; D tentatively reads TRBD1 or TRBD2 (6 bases each). The V end was cut by 5 bases, the J end by 4 bases, with 22 bases between. The CDR3 has 17 residues. Germline V gene sequence: CDR1 MNHEY, CDR2 SVGAGI. The CDR3 region is CASSTPGLPKGADTQYF. The CDR3 DNA sequence: TGTGCCAGCAGTACCCCGGGACTCCCCAAGGGGGCAGATACGCAGTATTTT.

The chain employs TRBV6-5 and TRBJ2-3, with a weak D call TRBD1 (5 bases). This CDR3 is built from 14 residues. Per germline, CDR1 MNHEY and CDR2 SVGAGI. Trimming took off 5 bases at V and 5 bases at J, with 14 bases between the two ends. Here the CDR3 DNA reads TGTGCCAGCAGTGCCCGGACATATCGAGATACGCAGTATTTT. It encodes CASSARTYRDTQYF.

This clonotype was observed at least ten times. This sequence joins TRBV27 and TRBJ1-2; 9 nucleotides agree with TRBD1. Looked up from germline, CDR1 is MNHEY and CDR2 is SMNVEV (reference sequence). V lost 5 bases to trimming and J lost 6 bases; unmatched junction nucleotides: 4. This CDR3 has 13 amino acids. Here the CDR3 reads CASSQDRGHGYTF. The CDR3 nucleotides are TGTGCCAGCAGTCAGGACAGGGGTCATGGCTACACCTTC.

The chain employs TRBV6-1 and TRBJ1-1; 7 nucleotides line up with TRBD1. This CDR3 has 15 amino acids. J was trimmed by 0 bases and V by 10 bases; bases with no gene match: 11. Germline V gene data show CDR1 as MNHNS and CDR2 as SASEGT. CDR3 protein: CAIQTPRGMNTEAFF. The CDR3 DNA sequence: TGTGCCATCCAAACCCCCAGGGGGATGAACACTGAAGCTTTCTTT.

The chain couples TRBV4-3 to TRBJ1-2; the D gene is possibly TRBD1 (6 bases). In germline, CDR1 is LGHNA, CDR2 YSLEER. The ends were cut back, 0 bases at V and 4 bases at J, with 9 bases in the middle. The CDR3 extends over 14 amino acids. The CDR3 region is CASSQEGAPYGYTF. The DNA of the CDR3 is TGCGCCAGCAGCCAAGAGGGGGCCCCCTATGGCTACACCTTC.

This clonotype was observed a handful of times. The V and J genes are TRBV12-3 or TRBV12-4 and TRBJ1-2; maybe TRBD1 (6 bases). CDR3 length equals 15 residues. Trimming stripped 0 bases from V and 8 bases from J, with 16 bases between. The CDR3 sequence: CASSLASGASSGYTF. The CDR3 coding sequence is TGTGCCAGCAGTTTAGCCTCGGGGGCCTCCAGCGGCTACACCTTC.

The rearrangement links TRBV5-6 to TRBJ2-7; a weak D match, TRBD2 (6 bases). The germline V gene has CDR1 SGHDT and CDR2 YYEEEE. The V end was cut by 0 bases, the J end by 3 bases, with 7 bases between. The CDR3 covers 13 residues. The CDR3 DNA sequence: TGTGCCAGCAGCTTGGGGAGGGTCTACGAGCAGTACGTC. Translating gives CASSLGRVYEQYV.

CDR3 DNA: TGTGCCAGCAGCTTCATCCGCCTCGACACTAACTATGGCTACACCTTC. Its protein is CASSFIRLDTNYGYTF. The chain links TRBV7-9 to TRBJ1-2; D gene unclear. The V gene lost 3 bases and the J gene lost 0 bases, with 14 bases spanning the gap. Germline-derived CDR1 and CDR2 are SEHNR and FQNEAQ (reference sequence). The length of the CDR3 is 16 residues. Using reference TRBV7-9 and TRBJ1-2 for the parts outside the CDR3, the full variable domain is DTGVSQNPRHKITKRGQNVTFRCDPISEHNRLYWYRQTLGQGPEFLTYFQNEAQLEKSRLLSDRFSAERPKGSFSTLEIQRTEQGDSAMYLCASSFIRLDTNYGYTFGSGTRLTVV.

Only a few counts were recorded for this clonotype. The rearrangement uses TRBV30 and TRBJ1-6, with D unresolved. Germline assignment: CDR1 GTSNPN and CDR2 SVGIG (reference sequence). The CDR3 runs 12 residues. V lost 3 bases and J lost 8, with 8 bases in between. CDR3 sequence: CAWRLDYSPLHF. CDR3 bases: TGTGCCTGGAGACTAGATTATTCACCCCTCCACTTT.

CDR3: CASSFDGYNEQFF. CDR3 in DNA: TGTGCCAGCAGCTTCGATGGGTACAATGAGCAGTTCTTC. The chain carries TRBV7-2 and TRBJ2-1; D unclear. The CDR3 length is 13 residues. Germline lookup yields CDR1 SGHTA and CDR2 FQGNSA. Trimming shortened V by 3 bases and J by 4 bases, and 7 bases separated the two germline ends.